The 5 T cell receptor beta chains presented below share a single source sample, sequenced in a study of T cell changes during pregnancy in multiple sclerosis. Here immunoSEQ multiplex PCR was the method, and the copy in TCRdb shows in-frame clones only, minus some. Among tens of thousands of clones listed, 90% were seen once. Material: CD4+ T cells from peripheral blood mononuclear cells, obtained in the second trimester of pregnancy. The receptors were gathered from a female donor in good health, enrolled as a control in a pregnancy study.

V is TRBV18 and J is TRBJ2-1; TRBD2 aligns across 13 bases. This CDR3 is built from 17 residues. Germline V gives CDR1 KGHSH, CDR2 LQKENI. V was clipped by 2 bases and J by 6 bases; unmatched bases: 7. In nucleotides, the CDR3 is TGTGCCAGCTCACCAACGGGACTAGCGGGGCTAAGCAATGAGCAGTTCTTC. Translating it yields CASSPTGLAGLSNEQFF.

This clone was seen a single time. The rearrangement joins TRBV10-2 to TRBJ1-1, with a weak D call TRBD1 (6 bases). Per germline, CDR1 WSHSY and CDR2 SAAADI. V lost 7 bases, J lost 2 bases, and 17 bases lay in between. The CDR3 sequence is 15 residues long. The CDR3 region has the DNA TGCGCCAGCATCCGGAGCAGGGGCGGAAACACTGAAGCTTTCTTT. Translated, it gives CASIRSRGGNTEAFF.

The rearrangement joins TRBV5-1 to TRBJ2-1; 11 positions match TRBD2. V trimming: 0 bases; J trimming: 7 bases; junction bases outside the gene matches: 6. Germline-derived CDR1 and CDR2 are SGHRS and YFSETQ. The CDR3 has 16 residues. The CDR3 DNA follows: TGCGCCAGCAGCTTGGGAGTAGCGGGAGGGGGTAATGAGCAGTTCTTC. It is translated as CASSLGVAGGGNEQFF.

V gene TRBV27 combines with J gene TRBJ1-1; 7 nucleotides line up with TRBD1. Germline CDR1 reads MNHEY; CDR2 reads SMNVEV (reference sequence). Trimming took 6 bases from V and 1 from J; bases not matched to a gene: 8. The length of the CDR3 is 15 residues. CDR3 amino acids: CASRKQGIRNTEAFF. The CDR3 DNA is TGTGCCAGCAGGAAACAGGGGATCCGGAACACTGAAGCTTTCTTT.

The chain joins TRBV27 to TRBJ1-1, with 8 bases lining up with TRBD1. Germline V gives CDR1 MNHEY, CDR2 SMNVEV (reference sequence). The CDR3 extends over 14 amino acids. Germline trimming cut 7 bases from V and 4 bases from J; bases unmatched to any gene: 8. The CDR3 spells CASTIGQGSTEAFF. CDR3 coding DNA: TGTGCCAGCACCATCGGACAGGGAAGCACTGAAGCTTTCTTT.